The following is a T cell receptor (beta chain) sequence with its context. Its antigen is unknown. These data originate in a study of OX40 agonist ivuxolimab in advanced cancers. The study's findings and limits: At 0.1 to 3.0 mg/kg, clonal expansion of CD4+ and CD8+ blood T cells had occurred by week 6. Certain nonresponders additionally had low normalized T-cell clonal expansion. Average numbers of expanded clones were greater in CD8+ T cells than in CD4+.

The assay was immunoSEQ multiplex PCR, and TCRdb's table has in-frame clones only and misses some. The profile shows some 85,000 clones, 75% to 95% of them singletons. Samples were taken at baseline and on day 1 of cycles 4 and 7. CDR3 length: 15 residues. V was trimmed by 4 bases and J by 5 bases, leaving 18 bases between them. The V gene's germline CDR1 is SGHRS and CDR2 YFSETQ. The sequence derives from an adult with an advanced solid tumor such as melanoma, head and neck, liver or kidney cancer. The rearrangement uses TRBV5-1 and TRBJ2-5; D is ambiguous. This material consisted of CD4+ or CD8+ T cells sorted from blood, taken in a trial of the OX40 agonist ivuxolimab. The CDR3 bases are TGCGCCAGCAGCGTTAGTACGGGTCGGCGGGAGACCCAGTACTTC. Translation gives CASSVSTGRRETQYF.